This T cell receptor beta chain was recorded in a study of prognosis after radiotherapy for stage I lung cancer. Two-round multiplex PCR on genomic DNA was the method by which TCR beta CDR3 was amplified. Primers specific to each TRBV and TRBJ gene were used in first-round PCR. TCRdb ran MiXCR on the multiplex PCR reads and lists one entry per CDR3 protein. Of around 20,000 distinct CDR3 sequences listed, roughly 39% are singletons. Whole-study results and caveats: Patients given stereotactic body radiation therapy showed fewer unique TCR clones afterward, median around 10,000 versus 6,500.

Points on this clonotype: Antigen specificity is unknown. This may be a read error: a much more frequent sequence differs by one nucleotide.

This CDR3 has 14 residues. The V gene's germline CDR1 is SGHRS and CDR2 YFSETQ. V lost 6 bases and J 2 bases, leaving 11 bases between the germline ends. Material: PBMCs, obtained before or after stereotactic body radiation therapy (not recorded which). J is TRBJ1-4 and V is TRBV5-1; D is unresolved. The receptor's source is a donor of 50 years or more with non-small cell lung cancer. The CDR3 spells CASNPLLTNEKLFF. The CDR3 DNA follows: TGCGCCAGCAACCCCCTCCTTACTAATGAAAAACTGTTTTTT.